This TCR beta chain stems from a study of spatial heterogeneity in lung cancer. As for the study in general: Around 70 TRACERx patients with early, untreated non-small cell lung cancer donated samples. Consistent detection of more beta-chain than alpha-chain sequences was observed.

The time point was: blood at routine non-recurrence follow-up after resection. Unsorted whole RNA from tumor, nontumor lung or frozen PBMC underwent sequencing. This clonotype was picked up many times. The CDR3 totals 13 residues. Germline values: CDR1 KGHDR, CDR2 SFDVKD. The V end lost 4 bases, the J end lost 10 bases, and 13 bases lay between the germline ends. TCR cDNA molecules were tagged individually, and each one carried a unique molecular identifier. TCRdb itself ran the 5' RACE reads through MiXCR, one entry per CDR3 protein. Here the sample spans over 95,000 distinct CDR3 sequences, more than 10% being singletons.

The chain links TRBV24-1 to TRBJ1-5, with D perhaps TRBD1 (6 bases). The sequences come from PBMCs, collected at follow-up. The receptor was isolated from a female donor with early-stage non-small cell lung cancer. The DNA of the CDR3 is TGTGCCACCAGTGACTCCGGACAGACCCCCCAGCATTTT. Its protein product is CATSDSGQTPQHF.